This TCR beta chain was sequenced for a study of shared clonotypes between healthy human individuals. The V and J ends lost 0 bases and 3 bases, in that order; junction bases with no gene match: 5. Germline CDR1 is SGHRS and CDR2 is YFSETQ. The CDR3 contains 17 residues. The method was immunoSEQ multiplex PCR; TCRdb's version includes in-frame clones alone and lacks a portion of them. The table lists over a million clones, approximately 97% of them singletons. The sample was naive CD4+ T cells sorted from blood. Indicated subset: CD45RA+ positively selected. V and J are TRBV5-1 and TRBJ2-5; 13 bases map to TRBD2. The clonotype originates from a man aged 25 to 45 in good health. In DNA, the CDR3 is TGCGCCAGCAGCTTGGGGCGGACTAGCGGGAGAGAAGAGACCCAGTACTTC. It is translated as CASSLGRTSGREETQYF.